A selection of T cell receptor beta chains follows, all from one sample in a study of blood T cell repertoires in COVID-19. Sequencing was performed with immunoSEQ multiplex PCR; in TCRdb, only in-frame clones are kept and a portion is missing. The sample yields around 180,000 clones, around two thirds seen once. Sequenced sample: peripheral blood. All receptors derive from an elderly woman with acute or convalescent COVID-19. The CDR3 runs from the conserved cysteine through the conserved F or W. D genes are given only for firm matches. Clone size is not always given. Where it is, it says once, few, many or a class for expanded clones.

V: TRBV7-3
D: -
size: -
J: TRBJ2-2
DNA: TGTGCCAGCAGCTTAGGTGTAGCGAACACCGGGGAGCTGTTTTTT
CDR3: CASSLGVANTGELFF

V: TRBV29-1
D: TRBD2
size: -
J: TRBJ2-1
DNA: TGCAGCGTTGAGCTAGCGGGAGGGTTTGATGAGCAGTTCTTC
CDR3: CSVELAGGFDEQFF

V: TRBV6-5
D: TRBD1
size: -
J: TRBJ2-5
DNA: TGTGCCAGCAGTTACTTCACAGGGGTCGGGGAGACCCAGTACTTC
CDR3: CASSYFTGVGETQYF

V: TRBV10-3
D: -
size: -
J: TRBJ1-2
DNA: TGTGCCATCAGCTTGGACAGCTACCGGGGCTACACCTTC
CDR3: CAISLDSYRGYTF

V: TRBV10-3
D: TRBD1
size: -
J: TRBJ1-4
DNA: TGTGCCATCAGTTGGGACAGGGAAGCTGAAAAACTGTTTTTT
CDR3: CAISWDREAEKLFF

V: TRBV27
D: TRBD2
size: -
J: TRBJ2-5
DNA: TGTGCCAGCAGTCGAGTGGCGACGGGAGGGCAAGAGACCCAGTACTTC
CDR3: CASSRVATGGQETQYF

V: TRBV19
D: TRBD1
size: -
J: TRBJ1-5
DNA: TGTGCCAGTAGTATCGACAGGGTTCAGCCCCAGCATTTT
CDR3: CASSIDRVQPQHF

V: TRBV28
D: TRBD1
size: -
J: TRBJ2-1
DNA: TGTGCCAGCAGCGGCGAGTTATTTAGGACAGGGGGATTTAATGAGCAGTTCTTC
CDR3: CASSGELFRTGGFNEQFF

V: TRBV21-1
D: -
size: -
J: TRBJ1-6
DNA: TGTGCCAGCAATAATCCAGCACCCCTCCACTTT
CDR3: CASNNPAPLHF

V: TRBV27
D: TRBD2
size: -
J: TRBJ2-2
DNA: TGTGCCAGCAGTTTGCTGGCGGGAGTCACCGGGGAGCTGTTTTTT
CDR3: CASSLLAGVTGELFF

V: TRBV14
D: TRBD1
size: -
J: TRBJ1-2
DNA: TGTGCCAGCAGCACAGGGGGCGTCTATGGCTACACCTTC
CDR3: CASSTGGVYGYTF

V: TRBV2
D: TRBD1
size: -
J: TRBJ1-5
DNA: TGTGCCAGCACTACACAGGGGGGCAATCAGCCCCAGCATTTT
CDR3: CASTTQGGNQPQHF

V: TRBV10-3
D: -
size: -
J: TRBJ2-7
DNA: TGTGCCATCAGTGAGCCGGTTCCCTACGAGCAGTACTTC
CDR3: CAISEPVPYEQYF

V: TRBV18
D: TRBD1
size: -
J: TRBJ2-7
DNA: TGTGCCAGCTCACCAGGATTGGGGACAGGGAGGGACGAGCAGTACTTC
CDR3: CASSPGLGTGRDEQYF

V: TRBV12-3/TRBV12-4
D: -
size: -
J: TRBJ1-1
DNA: TGTGCCAGCAGCCCCACAGGGAACACTGAAGCTTTCTTT
CDR3: CASSPTGNTEAFF

V: TRBV7-3
D: -
size: few
J: TRBJ2-7
DNA: TGTGCCAGCAGCTTAACAGCCTCCTACGAGCAGTACTTC
CDR3: CASSLTASYEQYF

V: TRBV30
D: -
size: -
J: TRBJ2-3
DNA: TGTGCCTGGAGTTCGGCAGGGACAGATACGCAGTATTTT
CDR3: CAWSSAGTDTQYF

V: TRBV5-4
D: TRBD2
size: -
J: TRBJ2-7
DNA: TGTGCCAGCAGCTTGGGGACTAGCGGGATCTACGAGCAGTACTTC
CDR3: CASSLGTSGIYEQYF

V: TRBV11-2
D: TRBD1
size: -
J: TRBJ2-3
DNA: TGTGCCAGCAGCCCTGGGACAGGGGGCGGTCTGGATACGCAGTATTTT
CDR3: CASSPGTGGGLDTQYF

V: TRBV2
D: -
size: -
J: TRBJ1-6
DNA: TGTGCCAGCGGGGGACACAGTAATTCACCCCTCCACTTT
CDR3: CASGGHSNSPLHF

V: TRBV6-6
D: -
size: -
J: TRBJ2-2
DNA: TGTGCCAGCAGGGGAGCAACAGGGCTCACCGGGGAGCTGTTTTTT
CDR3: CASRGATGLTGELFF

V: TRBV27
D: -
size: -
J: TRBJ1-1
DNA: TGTGCCAGCAAGAGAGGGGGTGGGAACACTGAAGCTTTCTTT
CDR3: CASKRGGGNTEAFF

V: TRBV5-1
D: -
size: -
J: TRBJ2-7
DNA: TGCGCCAGCAGCTTAGGCCCCGCGGTGAACGAGCAGTACTTC
CDR3: CASSLGPAVNEQYF

V: TRBV7-3
D: -
size: few
J: TRBJ1-4
DNA: TGTGCCAGCAGTCGACTGAGAGATGAAAAACTGTTTTTT
CDR3: CASSRLRDEKLFF

V: TRBV2
D: -
size: once
J: TRBJ2-6
DNA: TGTGCCAGCAGTGAACAGGGCCCCCTTTCCTCTGGGGCCAACGTCCTGACTTTC
CDR3: CASSEQGPLSSGANVLTF

V: TRBV10-2
D: TRBD2
size: few
J: TRBJ2-1
DNA: TGCGCCAGCAGTAGACTAGCGGATTCCGAGGCGCAGTTCTTC
CDR3: CASSRLADSEAQFF